Given below is one T cell receptor beta chain in context. These data originate in a study of neoadjuvant nivolumab and ipilimumab in lung cancer. The CDR3 covers 19 residues. The germline V gene has CDR1 WNHNN and CDR2 SYGVQD (reference sequence). The ends lost 5 bases at V and 6 bases at J; junction bases unmatched: 23. TCRdb's copy holds only in-frame clones and misses some; the assay was immunoSEQ multiplex PCR. Seen here are 30,000 to 35,000 clones, more than 85% observed once, and the top ten hold about 2.1%. The chain combines TRBV10-1 with TRBJ2-7; TRBD1 aligns across 9 bases. The source of this sequence is an adult with non-small cell lung cancer. The material sequenced was peripheral blood, taken after neoadjuvant nivolumab, alone or with ipilimumab, at or shortly before surgery. CDR3 sequence reads: CASSSLSSGTGNYSGEQYF. CDR3 bases: TGCGCCAGCAGTTCGCTAAGCTCCGGGACAGGGAACTATTCTGGCGAGCAGTACTTC.